The present TCR beta chain was sequenced within a study of STAT5B mutations in CD4+ large granular lymphocyte leukemia. Study information: CD8+ depletion followed by anti-CD4 microbead selection was applied to cryopreserved cells.

Libraries were prepared by immunoSEQ multiplex PCR; TCRdb keeps only in-frame clonotypes and omits some of them. The table has 4,300 or so clones, 65% to 85% seen once. Patients had CD4+ T-LGLL, from Padova, Helsinki and Shinshu. CDR1 and CDR2 (germline): MGHRA, YSYEKL. The CDR3 totals 13 residues. Deletions cut 0 bases from V and 2 bases from J, with 5 bases between. The J gene is TRBJ2-7, the V gene TRBV4-1; D gene uncertain. The sample consisted of PBMCs. This sequence originates from a man between 70 and 80 years old with CD4+ T-cell large granular lymphocyte leukemia. CDR3 region: CASSQEQTYEQYF. The CDR3 DNA is TGCGCCAGCAGCCAAGAACAAACCTACGAGCAGTACTTC.